The next 25 T cell receptor beta chains were all read from a single sample in a study of CD8+CD57+ T cells in acquired aplastic anemia. In patients chosen for sequencing, flow cytometry had shown CD8+CD57+ cell expansion. Genomic DNA constituted the template upon which TCR beta VDJ and CDR3 profiling was performed. From the reads, TCRdb called clonotypes with MiXCR, one entry per CDR3 protein. Found here are more than 150,000 distinct CDR3 sequences, approximately 48% of them singletons; the top ten hold 8% to 10%. The sequenced sample was sorted CD4+, CD8+, or CD8+CD57+ T cells (not recorded which) from PBMCs. The receptors stem from a human donor with aplastic anemia.

This chain connects TRBV2 to TRBJ2-7, with D perhaps matching TRBD1 (7 bases). There are 12 residues in the CDR3. CDR1 and CDR2 from the germline V gene are SNHLY and FYNNEI. Trimming cost V 10 bases and J 3 bases, with 13 bases left between them. The CDR3 reads CATRQGGYEQYF. The CDR3 coding sequence is TGTGCCACTAGACAGGGAGGCTACGAGCAGTACTTC.

Many counts were recorded for this clonotype. A junction end diverges from the germline sequence, so it may reflect a read error. The J gene is TRBJ2-1, the V gene TRBV5-1, with TRBD1 matching over 8 bases. Germline lookup yields CDR1 SGHRS and CDR2 YFSETQ. The length of the CDR3 is 14 residues. This CDR3 reads CASSLGIPGQEVVF. The CDR3 nucleotides read TGCGCCAGCAGCTTGGGTATTCCGGGACAGGAGGTAGTTTTC.

This clonotype was recorded many times. The chain recombines TRBV29-1 with TRBJ1-1, with 7 bases that match TRBD1. Trimming at V came to 6 bases and at J to 4 bases, leaving 17 bases not matched to a gene. Germline V gene lookup returns CDR1 SQVTM and CDR2 ANQGSEA. The CDR3 runs 16 residues. CDR3 DNA sequence: TGCAGCGTCCTCGTTGACAGGGCCCGTCGGGGCACTGAAGCTTTCTTT. Translated: CSVLVDRARRGTEAFF. Combining the CDR3 with reference TRBV29-1 and TRBJ1-1 gives the whole variable domain SAVISQKPSRDICQRGTSLTIQCQVDSQVTMMFWYRQQPGQSLTLIATANQGSEATYESGFVIDKFPISRPNLTFSTLTVSNMSPEDSSIYLCSVLVDRARRGTEAFFGQGTRLTVV.

Worth noting for this clonotype: A much more abundant neighbour one base away suggests this may be a read error. The chain joins TRBV12-5 to TRBJ1-5; no clear D gene. Trimming cost V 6 bases and J 2 bases, with 11 bases left between them. There are 14 residues in the CDR3. CDR1 and CDR2 from the germline V gene are LGHNT and FRNRAP. DNA for the CDR3: TGTGCTAGTGGCCTCAGGACTGGCAATCAGCCCCAGCATTTT. Protein sequence: CASGLRTGNQPQHF. Full variable domain (outside the CDR3, taken from reference TRBV12-5 and TRBJ1-5): DARVTQTPRHKVTEMGQEVTMRCQPILGHNTVFWYRQTMMQGLELLAYFRNRAPLDDSGMPKDRFSAEMPDATLATLKIQPSEPRDSAVYFCASGLRTGNQPQHFGDGTRLSIL.

The chain has TRBV7-2 and TRBJ2-7, with 10 bases matching TRBD1. CDR1 is SGHTA, CDR2 FQGNSA, per germline. The CDR3 spans 15 residues. Germline trimming cut 5 bases from V and 3 bases from J; bases unmatched to any gene: 7. The CDR3 bases are TGTGCCAGCAGCCGCCCCGGGACAGGGGACTACGAGCAGTACTTC. Translated, it gives CASSRPGTGDYEQYF.

As to this clonotype: With a much larger clone just one base away, this may be a read error. Likely a read error: the CDR3 ends without its conserved phenylalanine or tryptophan. The genes are TRBV11-2 and TRBJ1-1, with 10 positions matching TRBD1. Germline values: CDR1 SGHAT, CDR2 FQNNGV. The J segment lost 4 bases and the V segment lost 5 bases, leaving 4 bases of the junction unmatched. The CDR3 sequence is 14 residues long. This chain's CDR3 is CASSPGTGVTEAFS. DNA for the CDR3: TGTGCCAGCAGCCCCGGGACAGGGGTCACTGAAGCTTTCTCT.

This chain joins TRBV6-2 or TRBV6-3 and TRBJ2-6; TRBD2 might be the D (5 bases). Germline loops: CDR1 MNHEY, CDR2 SVGEGT. Trimming took off 4 bases at V and 3 bases at J, with 19 bases between the two ends. This CDR3 has 18 amino acids. CDR3 loop: CASSSNLYLRVGANVLTF. CDR3 coding DNA: TGTGCCAGCAGTTCCAACCTATATCTGAGGGTTGGGGCCAACGTCCTGACTTTC.

This clonotype came up a few times. A read error may explain this, as a much larger clone is one base away. The rearrangement links TRBV5-1 to TRBJ1-1; D remains ambiguous. The CDR3 contains 13 residues. Trimming removed 4 bases from V and 3 bases from J, with 10 bases in between. Germline assignment: CDR1 SGHRS and CDR2 YFSETQ. The CDR3 DNA follows: TGCGCCAGCAGCCAAGCACAGTACACTGAAGCTTTCTTT. Its translation is CASSQAQYTEAFF.

The chain couples TRBV13 to TRBJ2-7; D is possibly TRBD1 (7 bases). CDR1 PRHDT and CDR2 FYEKMQ come from the germline V gene (reference sequence). The CDR3 runs to 15 residues. Deletions cut 0 bases from V and 5 bases from J, with 14 bases between. This chain's CDR3 is CASSLGGRGAHEQYF. CDR3 nucleotides: TGTGCCAGCAGCTTAGGGGGCAGGGGGGCCCACGAGCAGTACTTC.

This clonotype was seen more than once but under ten times. This sequence joins TRBV19 and TRBJ1-2; D gene ambiguous. V was pared by 2 bases and J by 2 bases, with 6 bases between. This CDR3 is built from 13 residues. Per germline, CDR1 LNHDA and CDR2 SQIVND (reference sequence). CDR3 nucleotide sequence: TGTGCCAGTAGTATATCGGGGAACTATGGCTACACCTTC. Its translation: CASSISGNYGYTF.

This rearrangement joins TRBV2 to TRBJ1-3, with 10 nucleotides matching TRBD1. The CDR3 is 14 residues long. Germline CDR1 reads SNHLY; CDR2 reads FYNNEI. Germline trimming cut 6 bases from V and 3 bases from J; bases unmatched to any gene: 2. CDR3 residues: CASRTGGDGNTIYF. The CDR3 nucleotides read TGTGCCAGCAGGACAGGGGGCGATGGAAACACCATATATTTT.

At least ten counts were recorded for this clonotype. The gene calls are TRBV7-6 and TRBJ2-7; D is perhaps TRBD1 (6 bases). CDR1 and CDR2 from the germline V gene are SGHVS and FNYEAQ. Trimming shortened V by 0 bases and J by 5 bases, and 14 bases separated the two germline ends. This CDR3 contains 15 residues. The CDR3 spells CASSLAPGEHNEQYF. The CDR3 coding sequence is TGTGCCAGCAGCTTAGCGCCAGGGGAACACAACGAGCAGTACTTC.

This clonotype was picked up many times. The rearrangement uses TRBV15 and TRBJ2-7, with D possibly TRBD1 on 5 matching bases. Trimming removed 0 bases from V and 4 bases from J, with 16 bases in between. The germline gives CDR1 LNHNV, CDR2 YYDKDF (reference sequence). The CDR3 sequence is 16 residues long. The CDR3 is CATSRDRGPSGYEQYF. CDR3 coding DNA: TGTGCCACCAGCAGAGACCGAGGACCCTCAGGGTACGAGCAGTACTTC. Combining the CDR3 with reference TRBV15 and TRBJ2-7 gives the whole variable domain DAMVIQNPRYQVTQFGKPVTLSCSQTLNHNVMYWYQQKSSQAPKLLFHYYDKDFNNEADTPDNFQSRRPNTSFCFLDIRSPGLGDTAMYLCATSRDRGPSGYEQYFGPGTRLTVT.

On this clonotype itself: Germline and junction disagree at one end, which may indicate a read error. The CDR3 spells CSASGHMNTEAFF. CDR3 DNA: TGCAGTGCTAGTGGCCATATGAACACTGAAGCTTTCTTT. The chain carries TRBV2 and TRBJ1-1, with unresolved D. The germline CDR1 and CDR2 sequences are SNHLY and FYNNEI. The CDR3 spans 13 residues.

Here the CDR3 reads CSIEPTDRGPYEQYF. The DNA for the CDR3 is TGCAGCATCGAACCTACTGACAGGGGGCCCTACGAGCAGTACTTC. The chain has TRBV29-1 and TRBJ2-7; 10 positions agree with TRBD1. V shed 8 bases and J 2 bases; nucleotides not matched to a gene: 12. The CDR3 covers 15 residues. From germline, CDR1 is SQVTM and CDR2 ANQGSEA.

The chain couples TRBV9 to TRBJ2-1; 11 bases agree with TRBD1. Germline V gene lookup returns CDR1 SGDLS and CDR2 YYNGEE. The CDR3 is made up of 16 amino acids. After removal of 3 bases from V and 7 bases from J, the junction contained 9 bases not matched to a gene. CDR3 protein: CASSGGDRGIRNEQFF. The CDR3 bases are TGTGCCAGCAGCGGGGGGGACAGGGGGATTCGTAATGAGCAGTTCTTC.

This clonotype was recorded many times. The CDR3 DNA sequence: TGTGCCAGCGCCTCTTGGACAGGGAACACCGGGGAGCTGTTTTTT. Residues: CASASWTGNTGELFF. The chain links TRBV7-9 to TRBJ2-2; the match to TRBD1 covers 7 bases. V dropped 8 bases and J dropped 1; count of bases not matched to a gene: 7. This CDR3 is built from 15 residues. The germline CDR1 and CDR2 sequences are SEHNR and FQNEAQ (reference sequence). The full variable domain, completed using reference TRBV7-9 and TRBJ2-2, is DTGVSQNPRHKITKRGQNVTFRCDPISEHNRLYWYRQTLGQGPEFLTYFQNEAQLEKSRLLSDRFSAERPKGSFSTLEIQRTEQGDSAMYLCASASWTGNTGELFFGEGSRLTVL.

The V call is TRBV5-6, the J call TRBJ2-4; 7 nucleotides agree with TRBD2. Germline CDR1 reads SGHDT; CDR2 reads YYEEEE. CDR3 size: 14 residues. The trim removed 4 bases at V and 6 bases at J, leaving 7 bases unmatched. CDR3 sequence reads: CASSEYGRVNIQYF. The DNA of the CDR3 is TGTGCCAGCAGCGAATATGGGAGGGTAAACATTCAGTACTTC.

A remark on this clonotype: The junction differs from germline at one of its ends, possibly a read error. The rearrangement uses TRBV7-9 and TRBJ2-7, with 9 bases that match TRBD1. This CDR3 is 14 amino acids long. Germline V gene sequence: CDR1 SEHNR, CDR2 FQNEAQ (reference sequence). The DNA for the CDR3 is TGCGCCAGCAGCCGACAGGGGGAAGACTACGAGCAGTACTTC. This codes for CASSRQGEDYEQYF.

This clonotype was seen repeatedly, ten times or more. This chain joins TRBV5-1 and TRBJ1-1; D gene unclear. Germline V gene lookup returns CDR1 SGHRS and CDR2 YFSETQ. The CDR3 is made up of 14 amino acids. V shed 0 bases and J shed 0 bases, with 6 bases lying between them. DNA for the CDR3: TGCGCCAGCAGCTTGGGGCAGATGAACACTGAAGCTTTCTTT. Residues: CASSLGQMNTEAFF.

V and J are TRBV2 and TRBJ1-1; D gene unclear. Trimming stripped 4 bases from V and 11 bases from J, with 8 bases between. CDR3 length: 10 amino acids. The germline CDR1 and CDR2 sequences are SNHLY and FYNNEI. CDR3 residues: CASSGVGAFF. As DNA, the CDR3 is TGTGCCAGCAGTGGGGTGGGGGCTTTCTTT.

The chain is built from TRBV29-1 and TRBJ1-2, with TRBD1 identical over 7 bases. Per the germline V gene, CDR1 is SQVTM and CDR2 is ANQGSEA. This CDR3 contains 17 residues. J was trimmed by 6 bases and V by 1 base; bases with no gene match: 17. The CDR3 bases are TGCAGCGTTGAAGGACAGGGTGGTGTTTTTTTGCTTCATGGCTACACCTTC. Translation: CSVEGQGGVFLLHGYTF. The full variable domain, completed using reference TRBV29-1 and TRBJ1-2, is SAVISQKPSRDICQRGTSLTIQCQVDSQVTMMFWYRQQPGQSLTLIATANQGSEATYESGFVIDKFPISRPNLTFSTLTVSNMSPEDSSIYLCSVEGQGGVFLLHGYTFGSGTRLTVV.

This clonotype has a single count. The chain uses TRBV19 and TRBJ2-7, with a weak D call TRBD1 (5 bases). The germline CDR1 and CDR2 sequences are LNHDA and SQIVND (reference sequence). This CDR3 contains 14 residues. Trimming took 5 bases from V and 6 from J, leaving 17 bases between them. The CDR3 region is CASSPSAQQGEQYF. As DNA, the CDR3 is TGTGCCAGTAGTCCCTCTGCTCAGCAGGGCGAGCAGTACTTC.

The rearrangement links TRBV29-1 to TRBJ1-2; the D is unclear. The germline gives CDR1 SQVTM, CDR2 ANQGSEA. This CDR3 is 14 amino acids long. Trimming removed 8 bases from V and 3 bases from J, with 19 bases in between. Here the CDR3 DNA reads TGCAGCCTTCGAATCCAGGAAAGACACTATGGCTACACCTTC. Its protein is CSLRIQERHYGYTF. Filled out from reference TRBV29-1 and TRBJ1-2, the complete variable domain reads SAVISQKPSRDICQRGTSLTIQCQVDSQVTMMFWYRQQPGQSLTLIATANQGSEATYESGFVIDKFPISRPNLTFSTLTVSNMSPEDSSIYLCSLRIQERHYGYTFGSGTRLTVV.

This clonotype was detected a few times. V gene TRBV18 combines with J gene TRBJ1-2; 7 nucleotides line up with TRBD1. CDR1 KGHSH and CDR2 LQKENI come from the germline V gene. The CDR3 is made up of 14 amino acids. Trimming removed 2 bases from V and 4 bases from J; junction bases left unmatched: 4. The CDR3 nucleotides are TGTGCCAGCTCACCAGGACAGGACTCCTATGGCTACACCTTC. It translates to CASSPGQDSYGYTF.